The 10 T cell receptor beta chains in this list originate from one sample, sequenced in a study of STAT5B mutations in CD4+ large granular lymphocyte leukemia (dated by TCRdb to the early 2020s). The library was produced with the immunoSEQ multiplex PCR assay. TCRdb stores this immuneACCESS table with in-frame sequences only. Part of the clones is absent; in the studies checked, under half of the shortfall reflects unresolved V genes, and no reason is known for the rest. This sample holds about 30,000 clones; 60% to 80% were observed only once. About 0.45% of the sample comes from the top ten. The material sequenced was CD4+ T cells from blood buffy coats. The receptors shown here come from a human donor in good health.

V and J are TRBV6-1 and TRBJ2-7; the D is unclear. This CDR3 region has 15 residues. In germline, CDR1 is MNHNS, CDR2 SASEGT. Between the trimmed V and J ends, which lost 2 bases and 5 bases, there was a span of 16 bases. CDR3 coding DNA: TGTGCCAGCAGTGAACGCGTACGGTTTCCGGACGAGCAGTACTTC. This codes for CASSERVRFPDEQYF.

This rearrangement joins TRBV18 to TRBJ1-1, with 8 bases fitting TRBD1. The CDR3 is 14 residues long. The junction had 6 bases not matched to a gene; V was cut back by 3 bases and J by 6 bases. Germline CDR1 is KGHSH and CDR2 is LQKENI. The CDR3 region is CASSPPGGVAEAFF. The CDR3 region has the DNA TGTGCCAGCTCACCTCCAGGGGGCGTAGCTGAAGCTTTCTTT. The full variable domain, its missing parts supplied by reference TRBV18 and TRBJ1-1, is NAGVMQNPRHLVRRRGQEARLRCSPMKGHSHVYWYRQLPEEGLKFMVYLQKENIIDESGMPKERFSAEFPKEGPSILRIQQVVRGDSAAYFCASSPPGGVAEAFFGQGTRLTVV.

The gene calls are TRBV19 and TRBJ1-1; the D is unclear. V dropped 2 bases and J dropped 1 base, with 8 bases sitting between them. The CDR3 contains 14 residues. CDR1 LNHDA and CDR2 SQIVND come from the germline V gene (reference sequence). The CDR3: CASSITPGNTEAFF. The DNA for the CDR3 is TGTGCCAGTAGTATAACCCCAGGGAACACTGAAGCTTTCTTT.

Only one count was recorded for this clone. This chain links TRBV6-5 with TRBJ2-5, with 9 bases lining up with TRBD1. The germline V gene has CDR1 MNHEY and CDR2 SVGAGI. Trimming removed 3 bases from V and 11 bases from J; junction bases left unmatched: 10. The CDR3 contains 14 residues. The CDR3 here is CASSYGTGPGRQYF. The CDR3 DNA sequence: TGTGCCAGCAGTTATGGGACAGGGCCTGGGAGGCAGTACTTC.

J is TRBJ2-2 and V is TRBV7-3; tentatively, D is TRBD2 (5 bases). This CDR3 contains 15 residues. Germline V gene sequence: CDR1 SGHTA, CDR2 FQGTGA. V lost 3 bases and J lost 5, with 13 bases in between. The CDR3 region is CASSLGGLGTGELFF. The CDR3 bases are TGTGCCAGCAGCTTGGGCGGGCTGGGAACCGGGGAGCTGTTTTTT.

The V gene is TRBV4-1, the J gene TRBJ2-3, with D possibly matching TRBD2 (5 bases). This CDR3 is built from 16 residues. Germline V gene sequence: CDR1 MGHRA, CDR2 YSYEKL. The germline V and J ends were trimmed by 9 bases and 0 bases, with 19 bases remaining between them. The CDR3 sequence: CASRKTGSASTDTQYF. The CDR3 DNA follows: TGCGCCAGTCGCAAGACGGGTAGCGCTAGCACAGATACGCAGTATTTT.

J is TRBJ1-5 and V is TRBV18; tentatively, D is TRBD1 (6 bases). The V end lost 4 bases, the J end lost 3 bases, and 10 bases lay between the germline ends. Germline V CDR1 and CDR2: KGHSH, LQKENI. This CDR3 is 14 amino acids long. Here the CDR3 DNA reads TGTGCCAGCTCACTTTCAGGGGACAATCAGCCCCAGCATTTT. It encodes CASSLSGDNQPQHF.

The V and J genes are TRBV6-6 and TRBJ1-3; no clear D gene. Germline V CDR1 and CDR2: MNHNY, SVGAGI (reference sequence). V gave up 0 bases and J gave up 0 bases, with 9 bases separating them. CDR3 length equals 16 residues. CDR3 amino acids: CASSYSSQISGNTIYF. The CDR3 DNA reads TGTGCCAGCAGTTACTCGTCACAGATCTCTGGAAACACCATATATTTT.

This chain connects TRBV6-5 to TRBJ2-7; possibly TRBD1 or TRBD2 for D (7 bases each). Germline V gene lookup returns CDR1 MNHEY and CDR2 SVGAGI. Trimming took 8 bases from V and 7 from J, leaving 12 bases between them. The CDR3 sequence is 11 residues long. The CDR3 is CASGQGGEQYF. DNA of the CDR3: TGTGCCAGCGGCCAGGGGGGGGAGCAGTACTTC.

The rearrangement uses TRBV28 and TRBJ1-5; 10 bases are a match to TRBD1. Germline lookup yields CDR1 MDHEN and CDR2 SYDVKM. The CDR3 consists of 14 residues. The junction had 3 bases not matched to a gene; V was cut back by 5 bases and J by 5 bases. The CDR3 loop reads CASSPGTGDQPQHF. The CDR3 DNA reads TGTGCCAGCAGTCCCGGGACAGGGGATCAGCCCCAGCATTTT.